This T cell receptor beta chain was captured in a study of beta chain features in type 1 diabetes. Since all of the isolated RNA was reverse transcribed, expressed TCRB transcripts were what got sequenced. The table came from immunoSEQ multiplex PCR; TCRdb's copy has only in-frame clones and leaves some out. The sample has about 370,000 clones, 8.5% to 10% seen once. Germline CDR1 reads GTSNPN; CDR2 reads SVGIG (reference sequence). Trimming shortened V by 4 bases and J by 3 bases, and 15 bases separated the two germline ends. CDR3 length: 15 amino acids. Study findings and constraints: Type 1 diabetes patients had moderately but significantly shorter TCRB CDR3s in all four CD4+ subsets.

The table lists this clone with a few counts. The antigen is undetermined. The sample was central memory CD4+ T cells from blood. The rearrangement joins TRBV30 to TRBJ2-2; a weak D match, TRBD1 (6 bases). This TCR was sampled from a man in his thirties or forties with type 1 diabetes. The CDR3 DNA reads TGTGCCTGGAAATCCAGGGGATGGGACACCGGGGAGCTGTTTTTT. It yields the protein CAWKSRGWDTGELFF.